A single sample gave rise to the 22 T cell receptor beta chains below, sequenced in a study of Graves' ophthalmopathy and Graves' hyperthyroidism. As the template, RNA transcripts were used to amplify TCR beta CDR3 regions. RT-PCR with HTBI primers came first, then second-round multiplex PCR. TCRdb re-analysed the multiplex PCR reads in MiXCR, keeping a single row per CDR3 protein. The sample lists roughly 610,000 distinct CDR3 sequences, roughly 20% occurring once. Specimen: peripheral blood. The source of these receptors is a woman aged 18 to 35 with stable Graves' hyperthyroidism. Some clones in this sample may be carry-over from other donors' samples.

This clonotype was seen at least ten times. The rearrangement uses TRBV12-3 or TRBV12-4 and TRBJ2-7, with no clear D. This CDR3 is built from 14 residues. V gave up 5 bases and J gave up 4 bases, with 15 bases separating them. The CDR3: CASSPSPDIYEQYF. The CDR3 DNA sequence: TGTGCCAGCAGTCCTTCCCCCGACATTTACGAGCAGTACTTC.

This clonotype was recorded many times. The CDR3 spells CASTELVQETQYF. In DNA, the CDR3 is TGTGCCAGCACCGAACTAGTCCAAGAGACCCAGTACTTC. The chain is built from TRBV12-3 or TRBV12-4 and TRBJ2-5; TRBD2 might be the D (5 bases). V was shortened by 7 bases and J by 1 base, with 10 bases between the two germline ends. This CDR3 contains 13 residues.

This clonotype was recorded many times. The chain employs TRBV7-9 and TRBJ2-7; TRBD2 matches 7 bases. With 5 bases clipped from V and 0 bases from J, the junction kept 7 bases outside the gene matches. Germline V lookup: CDR1 SEHNR, CDR2 FQNEAQ (reference sequence). CDR3 length equals 15 residues. The CDR3: CASSRDYLGSYEQYF. CDR3 nucleotide sequence: TGTGCCAGCAGCCGGGACTACCTGGGCTCCTACGAGCAGTACTTC.

Worth noting for this clonotype: Given a much more abundant clone one base away, this may be a read error. This chain uses TRBV5-1 with TRBJ2-5, with D perhaps TRBD1 (6 bases). Germline CDR1 and CDR2: SGHRS and YFSETQ. The CDR3 is 14 amino acids. The CDR3, as DNA: TGCGCCAGCAGCTCTAGGACAGACCGGGGTACCCAGGACTTC. As protein: CASSSRTDRGTQDF.

This clonotype was picked up a small number of times. The chain combines TRBV19 with TRBJ1-3; 9 nucleotides agree with TRBD1. After removal of 8 bases from V and 2 bases from J, the junction contained 13 bases not matched to a gene. The CDR3 has 17 amino acids. Germline CDR1 reads LNHDA; CDR2 reads SQIVND (reference sequence). CDR3 protein: CASALSGTGLPGNTIYF. CDR3 coding DNA: TGTGCCAGTGCCCTTTCCGGGACAGGGTTACCTGGAAACACCATATATTTT.

This chain joins TRBV6-1 and TRBJ1-1, with D unclear. CDR3 length equals 16 residues. Trimming removed 5 bases at V and 0 bases at J, with 16 bases between. The germline V gene encodes CDR1 MNHNS and CDR2 SASEGT. For the CDR3, the DNA is TGTGCCAGCAGTCAAGGACCGCCATGGATGAACACTGAAGCTTTCTTT. Amino acids: CASSQGPPWMNTEAFF.

This clonotype appeared a few times. The chain has TRBV10-3 and TRBJ2-5, with TRBD1 identical over 7 bases. The CDR3 has 13 residues. V lost 4 bases to trimming and J lost 3 bases; unmatched junction nucleotides: 2. Germline values: CDR1 ENHRY, CDR2 SYGVKD. The chain's CDR3 is CAISVDREETQYF. DNA of the CDR3: TGTGCCATCAGTGTTGACAGGGAAGAGACCCAGTACTTC.

The chain recombines TRBV10-3 with TRBJ2-7, with TRBD2 matching over 12 bases. The trim removed 5 bases at V and 4 bases at J, leaving 3 bases unmatched. From germline, CDR1 is ENHRY and CDR2 SYGVKD. CDR3 length equals 14 residues. CDR3 region: CAISRTSGDYEQYF. As DNA, the CDR3 is TGTGCCATCAGTAGGACTAGCGGGGATTACGAGCAGTACTTC.

The chain joins TRBV28 to TRBJ2-7; 7 nucleotides agree with TRBD1. CDR3 length equals 16 residues. V dropped 5 bases and J dropped 0; count of bases not matched to a gene: 10. CDR1 MDHEN and CDR2 SYDVKM come from the germline V gene. The CDR3 loop reads CASSRYGQDFSYEQYF. CDR3 DNA: TGTGCCAGCAGTCGCTACGGACAGGACTTCTCCTACGAGCAGTACTTC. Filled out from reference TRBV28 and TRBJ2-7, the complete variable domain reads DVKVTQSSRYLVKRTGEKVFLECVQDMDHENMFWYRQDPGLGLRLIYFSYDVKMKEKGDIPEGYSVSREKKERFSLILESASTNQTSMYLCASSRYGQDFSYEQYFGPGTRLTVT.

This clonotype was picked up many times. The chain combines TRBV19 with TRBJ2-7; 7 bases are shared with TRBD2. The V gene end was trimmed by 4 bases and the J gene end by 2 bases; junction bases not matched to a gene: 14. The CDR3 is 17 amino acids. Germline V gives CDR1 LNHDA, CDR2 SQIVND (reference sequence). CDR3 sequence (DNA): TGTGCCAGTAGTACCGCTCGAGATGCGGGAGTTCCCTACGAGCAGTACTTC. Protein: CASSTARDAGVPYEQYF.

CDR3 protein: CSVGTGKHAYEQYF. As DNA, the CDR3 is TGCAGCGTCGGAACAGGGAAACACGCTTACGAGCAGTACTTC. The V call is TRBV29-1, the J call TRBJ2-7, with a weak D call TRBD1 (6 bases). CDR3 length equals 14 residues. Germline CDR1 reads SQVTM; CDR2 reads ANQGSEA. The V end was cut by 6 bases, the J end by 4 bases, with 19 bases between.

With respect to this clonotype: At one end the junction does not follow the germline gene, possibly because of a read error. The chain has TRBV20-1 and TRBJ1-6; D is uncertain. The CDR3 length is 16 residues. Per germline, CDR1 DFQATT and CDR2 SNEGSKA (reference sequence). CDR3 DNA sequence: TGCAGCGCTAGAGATATCGGACGAGGTTCAAATTCACCCCTCCACTTT. Its protein product is CSARDIGRGSNSPLHF.

This clonotype was seen at least ten times. The chain has TRBV27 and TRBJ1-5; D is ambiguous. This CDR3 spans 13 amino acids. From germline, CDR1 is MNHEY and CDR2 SMNVEV (reference sequence). V lost 3 bases, J lost 6 bases, and 9 bases lay in between. The CDR3 DNA reads TGTGCCAGCAGTTTGGGAGACACTCAGCCCCAGCATTTT. Translation gives CASSLGDTQPQHF.

The chain combines TRBV12-3 or TRBV12-4 with TRBJ1-5; D remains unclear. The CDR3 loop spans 13 amino acids. Trimming cost V 6 bases and J 11 bases, with 17 bases left between them. The CDR3 loop reads CASRELRGETQHF. The CDR3 bases are TGTGCCAGCAGGGAACTCCGCGGAGAGACCCAGCATTTT.

This clonotype has only a few counts. The chain employs TRBV6-5 and TRBJ2-6; no firm D call. CDR3 length: 16 amino acids. Per germline, CDR1 MNHEY and CDR2 SVGAGI. Between the trimmed V and J ends, which lost 3 bases and 0 bases, there was a span of 9 bases. The CDR3 sequence is CASSYRWSSGANVLTF. CDR3 nucleotides: TGTGCCAGCAGTTATCGGTGGTCCTCTGGGGCCAACGTCCTGACTTTC.

This clonotype came up a few times. The chain combines TRBV19 with TRBJ1-1; 8 bases are a match to TRBD1. The ends lost 6 bases at V and 7 bases at J; junction bases unmatched: 7. Germline CDR1 reads LNHDA; CDR2 reads SQIVND (reference sequence). The length of the CDR3 is 13 residues. CDR3 protein: CASSQDRGGEAFF. The CDR3 DNA sequence: TGTGCCAGTAGCCAAGACAGGGGCGGTGAAGCTTTCTTT.

This clonotype was counted many times. This chain uses TRBV4-1 with TRBJ2-7; 9 bases agree with TRBD1. Germline lookup yields CDR1 MGHRA and CDR2 YSYEKL. Trimming removed 1 base from V and 1 base from J; junction bases left unmatched: 5. This CDR3 region has 16 residues. CDR3 in DNA: TGCGCCAGCAGCCAAGTGGAGGGACAGGGATCCTACGAGCAGTACTTC. Its translation: CASSQVEGQGSYEQYF.

This clonotype was seen ten or more times. The rearrangement uses TRBV12-3 or TRBV12-4 and TRBJ2-7; 11 bases agree with TRBD1. CDR3 length: 15 amino acids. The J segment lost 2 bases and the V segment lost 6 bases, leaving 6 bases of the junction unmatched. CDR3 protein: CASRGTGGPTYEQYF. The CDR3 nucleotides are TGTGCCAGCAGGGGGACAGGGGGGCCGACCTACGAGCAGTACTTC.

The sample holds many counts of this clonotype. This rearrangement joins TRBV28 to TRBJ2-7; D is undetermined. The CDR3 is 14 amino acids. Germline V gene data show CDR1 as MDHEN and CDR2 as SYDVKM. Deletions cut 5 bases from V and 3 bases from J, with 14 bases between. The CDR3 loop is CASSKVGPNYEQYF. As DNA, the CDR3 is TGTGCCAGCAGTAAAGTCGGACCAAACTACGAGCAGTACTTC.

This clonotype occurred many times. V is TRBV7-9 and J is TRBJ1-1; D may be TRBD1 (6 bases). Trimming took off 4 bases at V and 5 bases at J, with 14 bases between the two ends. There are 14 residues in the CDR3. The germline CDR1 and CDR2 sequences are SEHNR and FQNEAQ (reference sequence). This CDR3 is CASSSQGSSTEAFF. CDR3 nucleotide sequence: TGTGCCAGCAGCTCACAGGGTAGCTCGACTGAAGCTTTCTTT.

There are many counts of this clonotype. The chain carries TRBV12-3 or TRBV12-4 and TRBJ1-1, with 11 bases aligning to TRBD1. The J segment lost 0 bases and the V segment lost 6 bases, leaving 6 bases of the junction unmatched. This CDR3 contains 16 residues. The CDR3 DNA is TGTGCCAGCAGCCCAGGACAGGGGGCTATGAACACTGAAGCTTTCTTT. It codes for CASSPGQGAMNTEAFF.

The rearrangement links TRBV6-5 to TRBJ2-7, with TRBD1 matching 9 bases. The CDR3 contains 15 residues. Germline V lookup: CDR1 MNHEY, CDR2 SVGAGI. J was trimmed by 3 bases and V by 0 bases; bases with no gene match: 3. CDR3 DNA: TGTGCCAGCAGTTACTCGACAGGGGGTTTCTACGAGCAGTACTTC. It codes for CASSYSTGGFYEQYF.